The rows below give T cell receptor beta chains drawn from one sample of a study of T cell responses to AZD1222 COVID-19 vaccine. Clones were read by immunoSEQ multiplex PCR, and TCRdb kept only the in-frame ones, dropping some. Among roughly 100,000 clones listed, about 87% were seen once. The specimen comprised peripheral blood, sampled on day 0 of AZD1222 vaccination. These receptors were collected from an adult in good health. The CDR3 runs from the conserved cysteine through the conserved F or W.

CDR3: CASSPGRGPYNEQFF
V: TRBV19
J: TRBJ2-1

CDR3: CASSQVGASNYGYTF
V: TRBV3-1/TRBV3-2
J: TRBJ1-2

CDR3: CASSPTGRSHSGANVLTF
V: TRBV14
J: TRBJ2-6

CDR3: CASSLAGGSLNTDTQYF
V: TRBV5-1
J: TRBJ2-3

CDR3: CASSQFRTATSGNTIYF
V: TRBV4-3
J: TRBJ1-3

CDR3: CASSLEWGNTEAFF
V: TRBV11-2
J: TRBJ1-1

CDR3: CASSLRYSGGGPNNEQFF
V: TRBV11-2
J: TRBJ2-1

CDR3: CASSLGGAGGTEAFF
V: TRBV7-2
J: TRBJ1-1

CDR3: CATSDPRGASGYTF
V: TRBV24-1
J: TRBJ1-2

CDR3: CASSISGTGKLTDTQYF
V: TRBV19
J: TRBJ2-3

CDR3: CASGTGGWETQYF
V: TRBV19
J: TRBJ2-5

CDR3: CASSPAADVPLHF
V: TRBV19
J: TRBJ1-6

CDR3: CASSLGQPNYNEQFF
V: TRBV6-5
J: TRBJ2-1

CDR3: CASSYLNTEAFF
V: TRBV6-5
J: TRBJ1-1

CDR3: CASSFTGTGEQYF
V: TRBV5-1
J: TRBJ2-7

CDR3: CASSQESGALNIQYF
V: TRBV4-3
J: TRBJ2-4

CDR3: CASRGHRGLPLHF
V: TRBV6-5
J: TRBJ1-6

CDR3: CASSPGGSGANVLTF
V: TRBV6-5
J: TRBJ2-6

CDR3: CASSLAHTSPLHF
V: TRBV7-9
J: TRBJ1-6

CDR3: CASRKGLAGYRSDTQYF
V: TRBV28
J: TRBJ2-3

CDR3: CASSILASGGTYEQYF
V: TRBV19
J: TRBJ2-7

CDR3: CASSYRRQGVFTGELFF
V: TRBV7-6
J: TRBJ2-2

CDR3: CASRAGGGLRNEQFF
V: TRBV11-2
J: TRBJ2-1

CDR3: CASSRRGAGELFF
V: TRBV12-3/TRBV12-4
J: TRBJ2-2

CDR3: CATYPGLRNSPLHF
V: TRBV28
J: TRBJ1-6

CDR3: CASSARDGSYEQYF
V: TRBV10-2
J: TRBJ2-7

CDR3: CASSGPGARNSPLHF
V: TRBV19
J: TRBJ1-6

CDR3: CASSLKDPKAFF
V: TRBV12-3/TRBV12-4
J: TRBJ1-1

CDR3: CASSLQSVLGNSPLHF
V: TRBV7-8
J: TRBJ1-6

CDR3: CSVGRQENSEAFF
V: TRBV29-1
J: TRBJ1-1

CDR3: CASCRGPLFSNTGELFF
V: TRBV2
J: TRBJ2-2

CDR3: CASSSPTGYEQYF
V: TRBV6-2/TRBV6-3
J: TRBJ2-7

CDR3: CASSLSGRGPGELFF
V: TRBV27
J: TRBJ2-2

CDR3: CASMDSFSYEQYF
V: TRBV5-1
J: TRBJ2-7

CDR3: CATSDSRAPNEKLFF
V: TRBV24-1
J: TRBJ1-4

CDR3: CASSLAVHSNYGYTF
V: TRBV27
J: TRBJ1-2